This TCR beta chain was retrieved from a study of brain T cells in children with intractable seizures. Study-wide findings and caveats: Viral specificity was inferred only from CDR3 similarity; HCMV serostatus was unknown.

The count of this clone is one. The antigen is unknown. The CDR3 has 14 amino acids. The germline CDR1 and CDR2 sequences are MNHEY and SMNVEV (reference sequence). Trimming left V 3 bases short and J 3 bases short, with 8 bases between. Time point specified: blood from clinic visit 5 months post-surgery; TSC patient then seizure free. Surgery cases with the highest brain T cell transcript signatures were chosen for sequencing. Method: immunoSEQ multiplex PCR; TCRdb's copy keeps in-frame clones and lacks some. Of approximately 330,000 clones listed, roughly 93% are singletons. The input for sequencing was peripheral blood, taken about 5 months after surgery. V gene TRBV27 combines with J gene TRBJ2-2, with D maybe TRBD1 (5 bases). This receptor was taken from a boy under three years old with tuberous sclerosis and intractable seizures. CDR3 protein: CASSLQGDTGELFF. CDR3 nucleotides: TGTGCCAGCAGTTTGCAAGGGGACACCGGGGAGCTGTTTTTT.